This paragraph covers one TCR beta chain sequence. Its antigen is unidentified. Germline V gene data show CDR1 as SGHVS and CDR2 as FQNEAQ. J was trimmed by 0 bases and V by 3 bases; bases with no gene match: 18. CDR3 length: 22 amino acids. TCRdb passed the reads through MiXCR, listing each CDR3 protein once. The sample holds about a million distinct CDR3 sequences; less than 40% are singletons and the top ten take over 12%. The sample belongs to a study of T cell repertoires in cytomegalovirus infection. Looking at the study overall: From public TCR beta signatures came an indication of both CMV infection and matching HLA type. Study-wide results and caveats: The study found HLA-C-restricted CMV-specific TCR beta clonotypes dominating the ex vivo response.

The rearrangement joins TRBV7-8 to TRBJ2-3; TRBD2 matches 13 bases. The sample consisted of cultured CD8+ T cells from PBMCs, taken from culture after CMV antigen stimulation. This clonotype originated in a human donor in good health (CMV status not recorded). Some clones in this sample may be carry-over from other donors' samples. Here the CDR3 reads CASSFEKPTSGGPPLSTDTQYF. The CDR3, as DNA: TGTGCCAGCAGCTTCGAAAAACCGACTAGCGGGGGGCCCCCTCTTAGCACAGATACGCAGTATTTT.